The clone carrying this TCR beta chain is deemed medium-sized. TCRdb's copy holds only in-frame clones and misses some; the assay was immunoSEQ multiplex PCR. The profile shows 60,000 or so clones, roughly nine tenths of them singletons. This CDR3 spans 16 amino acids. Germline loops: CDR1 SGHVS, CDR2 FQNEAQ. The J segment lost 8 bases and the V segment lost 3 bases, leaving 7 bases of the junction unmatched. The entry originates in a study of cytomegalovirus exposure and HLA in healthy donors. The gene calls are TRBV7-8 and TRBJ2-1; 13 bases fit TRBD2. The sequencing sample was made of PBMCs. The clonotype was recovered from a man aged 18 to 29 in good health and CMV-seronegative. The CDR3 reads CASSFTSGRALDEQFF. The CDR3 nucleotides are TGTGCCAGCAGCTTCACTAGCGGGAGGGCCTTAGATGAGCAGTTCTTC.